These 4 T cell receptor beta chains were all obtained from the same sample, sequenced in a study of human versus mouse CDR3 diversity and MHC coevolution. TCRdb's copy holds only in-frame clones and misses some; the assay was immunoSEQ multiplex PCR. The data contain around 59,000 clones, just under 95% of them singletons. Specimen: naive CD4+ T cells from blood. The subset: CD45RO-negative CD62L-positive naive CD4 T cells. These receptors were obtained from a person aged 55 to 75 in good health.

The chain employs TRBV7-3 and TRBJ2-1; 12 nucleotides line up with TRBD2. CDR3 length: 15 amino acids. Germline assignment: CDR1 SGHTA and CDR2 FQGTGA. The V segment lost 1 base and the J segment 8 bases; nucleotides outside the gene matches: 3. The CDR3 is CASSLRLAGADEQFF. DNA of the CDR3: TGTGCCAGCAGCTTAAGACTAGCGGGAGCGGATGAGCAGTTCTTC.

V is TRBV27 and J is TRBJ2-3; tentative D call: TRBD1 (7 bases). The CDR3 sequence is 13 residues long. Germline V lookup: CDR1 MNHEY, CDR2 SMNVEV (reference sequence). Trimming cost V 8 bases and J 3 bases, with 12 bases left between them. CDR3 sequence (DNA): TGTGCCAGCCGGGACAGCGGGACAGATACGCAGTATTTT. Translation gives CASRDSGTDTQYF.

J is TRBJ2-6 and V is TRBV10-3, with 7 bases identical to TRBD1. Germline CDR1 ENHRY, CDR2 SYGVKD. This CDR3 has 16 residues. The J segment lost 0 bases and the V segment lost 4 bases, leaving 3 bases of the junction unmatched. CDR3 sequence reads: CAISGQGPSGANVLTF. DNA of the CDR3: TGTGCCATCAGTGGACAGGGCCCCTCTGGGGCCAACGTCCTGACTTTC.

The V and J genes are TRBV30 and TRBJ1-6, with D tentatively TRBD1 (6 bases). CDR3 size: 15 residues. Germline CDR1 GTSNPN, CDR2 SVGIG (reference sequence). The V gene lost 3 bases and the J gene lost 7 bases, with 16 bases spanning the gap. CDR3 amino acids: CAWRLIQGRNSPLHF. The DNA for the CDR3 is TGTGCCTGGAGATTGATACAGGGTCGAAATTCACCCCTCCACTTT. The variable domain in full, with the rest retrieved from reference TRBV30 and TRBJ1-6, is SQTIHQWPATLVQPVGSPLSLECTVEGTSNPNLYWYRQAAGRGLQLLFYSVGIGQISSEVPQNLSASRPQDRQFILSSKKLLLSDSGFYLCAWRLIQGRNSPLHFGNGTRLTVT.